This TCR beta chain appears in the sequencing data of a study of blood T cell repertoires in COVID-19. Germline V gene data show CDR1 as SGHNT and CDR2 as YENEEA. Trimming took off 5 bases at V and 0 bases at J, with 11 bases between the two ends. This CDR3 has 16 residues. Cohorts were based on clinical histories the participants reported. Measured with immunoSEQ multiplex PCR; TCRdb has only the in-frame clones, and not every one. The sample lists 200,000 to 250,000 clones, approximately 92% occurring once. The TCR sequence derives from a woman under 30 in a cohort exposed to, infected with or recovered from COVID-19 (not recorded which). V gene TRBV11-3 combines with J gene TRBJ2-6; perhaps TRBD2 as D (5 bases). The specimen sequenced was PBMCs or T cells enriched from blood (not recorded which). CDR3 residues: CASSPGLLSGANVLTF. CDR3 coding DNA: TGTGCCAGCAGCCCTGGACTGCTCTCTGGGGCCAACGTCCTGACTTTC.